This T cell receptor (beta chain) was sequenced during a study of response to subunit inactivated influenza vaccine. The ends were cut back, 8 bases at V and 6 bases at J, with 11 bases in the middle. The CDR3 extends over 12 amino acids. The germline V gene has CDR1 SEHNR and CDR2 FQNEAQ (reference sequence). TCRdb passed the RT-PCR reads through MiXCR, listing each CDR3 protein once. The sample contains about 570,000 distinct CDR3 sequences, 11% of which appear only once. The sample was also reused in another study, on T cells expressing NK-cell markers. As that study records: The TCR beta cDNA came from 5'RACE template switching with UMIs. Among a few donors, these clonotypes also ranked first in the CD3+CD56-NKG2C+ fraction.

The chain links TRBV7-9 to TRBJ2-1, with D maybe TRBD2 (5 bases). The sequence was obtained from a man aged 50 to 59 who received an inactivated influenza vaccine. Sequenced here: PBMCs from blood, sampled on the day of vaccination. The CDR3 region is CASRGLANEQFF. CDR3 nucleotide sequence: TGTGCCAGCCGGGGATTGGCCAATGAGCAGTTCTTC.